This is a list of T cell receptor beta chains from one sample in a study of cytomegalovirus exposure and HLA in healthy donors. This table comes from immunoSEQ multiplex PCR, and its TCRdb copy is limited to in-frame clones, with some not included. The repertoire holds around 67,000 clones, roughly 68% seen once, with roughly 3% in the top ten. Sequencing input: PBMCs. The receptors here all came from a woman between 50 and 59 years old in good health and CMV-seronegative. Each CDR3 is given with its conserved first and last residue. D genes are given only for firm matches. Some rows have no size entry. The others give once, few or many, or a class for an expanded clone.

V gene	J gene	D gene	clone size	CDR3 protein	CDR3 DNA
TRBV7-9	TRBJ1-3	NA	NA	CASSLGRGYSGNTIYF	TGTGCCAGCAGCTTGGGCAGGGGCTACTCTGGAAACACCATATATTTT
TRBV21-1	TRBJ2-5	NA	NA	CASSKEGGGPSQETQYF	TGTGCCAGCAGCAAAGAGGGGGGAGGGCCAAGCCAAGAGACCCAGTACTTC
TRBV5-1	TRBJ2-7	TRBD1	NA	CASSLDRGFYEQYF	TGCGCCAGCAGCTTAGACAGGGGTTTCTACGAGCAGTACTTC
TRBV19	TRBJ2-3	NA	NA	CASIGGTDTQYF	TGTGCCAGTATAGGGGGCACAGATACGCAGTATTTT
TRBV7-2	TRBJ2-7	TRBD1	few	CASSLRGGQGQWQYF	TGTGCCAGCAGCCTCCGGGGGGGACAGGGGCAATGGCAGTACTTC
TRBV5-4	TRBJ2-5	TRBD1	once	CASSGQGDQETQYF	TGTGCCAGCAGCGGACAGGGGGACCAAGAGACCCAGTACTTC
TRBV4-3	TRBJ2-5	TRBD1	NA	CASSQGGQGWETQYF	TGCGCCAGCAGCCAGGGTGGACAGGGGTGGGAGACCCAGTACTTC
TRBV11-2	TRBJ1-4	NA	few	CASSPTIASNEKLFF	TGTGCCAGCAGCCCTACTATAGCTAGTAATGAAAAACTGTTTTTT
TRBV6-5	TRBJ2-1	TRBD2	NA	CASSSRSGRSGEQFF	TGTGCCAGCAGTTCCCGCAGCGGGAGGTCGGGGGAGCAGTTCTTC
TRBV5-1	TRBJ1-5	TRBD1	NA	CASSAGQGGSNQPQHF	TGCGCCAGCAGCGCCGGACAGGGTGGAAGCAATCAGCCCCAGCATTTT
TRBV4-1	TRBJ2-7	NA	NA	CASSSQASYEQYF	TGCGCCAGCAGCTCCCAGGCCTCCTACGAGCAGTACTTC
TRBV6-6	TRBJ1-1	TRBD1	NA	CASSFLDRGTEAFF	TGTGCCAGCAGTTTCCTAGACAGGGGCACTGAAGCTTTCTTT
TRBV20-1	TRBJ2-5	TRBD2	NA	CSAPGPREQYF	TGCAGTGCTCCCGGCCCGCGGGAGCAGTACTTC
TRBV5-4	TRBJ2-5	NA	NA	CASSPPEGVYETQYF	TGTGCCAGCAGCCCCCCAGAGGGGGTGTACGAGACCCAGTACTTC
TRBV27	TRBJ2-7	NA	NA	CASQGLSYEQYF	TGTGCCAGCCAGGGACTCTCCTACGAGCAGTACTTC
TRBV5-1	TRBJ1-4	TRBD1	few	CASSVTGARGEKLFF	TGCGCCAGCAGCGTAACAGGGGCTCGAGGGGAAAAACTGTTTTTT
TRBV4-3	TRBJ1-5	TRBD1	NA	CASSQEGTGLSNQPQHF	TGCGCCAGCAGCCAAGAAGGGACAGGCCTTAGCAATCAGCCCCAGCATTTT
TRBV6-1	TRBJ1-3	NA	NA	CASSVTISPSGNTIYF	TGTGCCAGCAGTGTTACTATCTCTCCCTCTGGAAACACCATATATTTT
TRBV12-5	TRBJ1-1	TRBD1	NA	CASGLVTGQGTNTEAFF	TGTGCTAGTGGTTTGGTGACCGGACAGGGAACGAACACTGAAGCTTTCTTT
TRBV6-5	TRBJ2-1	TRBD2	few	CASSASGTYNEQFF	TGTGCCAGCAGTGCTAGCGGGACCTACAATGAGCAGTTCTTC
TRBV7-2	TRBJ1-4	TRBD1	once	CASSLTGADEKLFF	TGTGCCAGCAGCTTAACAGGGGCTGATGAAAAACTGTTTTTT
TRBV28	TRBJ1-1	NA	NA	CASSLTTAHLNTEAFF	TGTGCCAGCAGTTTAACGACAGCTCACCTGAACACTGAAGCTTTCTTT
TRBV5-1	TRBJ1-1	NA	NA	CASSLNRPGNTEAFF	TGCGCCAGCAGCTTGAACCGTCCAGGGAACACTGAAGCTTTCTTT
TRBV7-9	TRBJ1-5	TRBD1	NA	CASSLTGDGNQPQHF	TGTGCCAGCAGCTTGACAGGGGACGGAAATCAGCCCCAGCATTTT
TRBV16	TRBJ1-4	NA	NA	CASSRQNREKLFF	TGTGCCAGCAGCCGACAGAACCGGGAAAAACTGTTTTTT
TRBV19	TRBJ1-1	NA	once	CASSIGHPNTEAFF	TGTGCCAGTAGTATAGGACACCCGAACACTGAAGCTTTCTTT
TRBV5-8	TRBJ1-1	NA	few	CASSLPWGDGMNTEAFF	TGTGCCAGCAGCTTGCCCTGGGGGGACGGTATGAACACTGAAGCTTTCTTT
TRBV27	TRBJ1-2	TRBD1	NA	CASSRRRDSPNYGYTF	TGTGCCAGCAGTCGTCGTCGGGACAGCCCTAACTATGGCTACACCTTC
TRBV6-6	TRBJ1-5	NA	NA	CASSPRRDYSNQPQHF	TGTGCCAGCAGCCCCCGGAGAGATTATAGCAATCAGCCCCAGCATTTT
TRBV27	TRBJ2-7	TRBD1	NA	CASSLGGQGAYEQYF	TGTGCCAGCAGTTTAGGAGGTCAGGGGGCCTACGAGCAGTACTTC
TRBV7-8	TRBJ1-3	TRBD1	few	CASSWTGAGNTIYF	TGTGCCAGCAGCTGGACAGGGGCTGGAAACACCATATATTTT
TRBV5-6	TRBJ2-7	NA	medium-sized	CASSPQRRQSYEQYF	TGTGCCAGCAGCCCCCAGCGCCGACAGTCCTACGAGCAGTACTTC
TRBV10-2	TRBJ2-7	TRBD2	NA	CASSAAGHTSGRAKQYF	TGCGCCAGCAGCGCCGCCGGCCATACTAGCGGGAGGGCCAAGCAGTACTTC
TRBV6-5	TRBJ2-1	TRBD2	NA	CASSPGLADEQFF	TGTGCCAGCAGTCCGGGACTAGCGGATGAGCAGTTCTTC
TRBV7-2	TRBJ2-2	NA	NA	CASSFYGGLDTGELFF	TGTGCCAGCAGCTTTTATGGAGGGTTGGACACCGGGGAGCTGTTTTTT
TRBV6-5	TRBJ2-1	NA	few	CASTQRAGYNEQFF	TGTGCCAGCACCCAGAGGGCGGGATACAATGAGCAGTTCTTC
TRBV5-4	TRBJ1-1	TRBD1	NA	CASSPPGTGNTEAFF	TGTGCCAGCAGCCCACCCGGGACAGGGAACACTGAAGCTTTCTTT
TRBV18	TRBJ2-5	NA	NA	CASSPPGGRQETQYF	TGTGCCAGCTCACCACCGGGGGGTAGACAAGAGACCCAGTACTTC
TRBV7-2	TRBJ1-2	TRBD1	NA	CASSSGQGGGYTF	TGTGCCAGCAGCTCCGGACAGGGAGGTGGCTACACCTTC
TRBV4-3	TRBJ2-2	TRBD1	NA	CASSQGQGIGELFF	TGCGCCAGCAGCCAAGGACAGGGAATCGGGGAGCTGTTTTTT
TRBV28	TRBJ1-4	TRBD1	NA	CASSFGGTAEKLFF	TGTGCCAGCAGTTTTGGGGGGACAGCTGAAAAACTGTTTTTT
TRBV6-5	TRBJ1-5	NA	once	CASSYGGGQPQHF	TGTGCCAGCAGTTACGGGGGCGGTCAGCCCCAGCATTTT
TRBV5-4	TRBJ2-2	NA	few	CASSLVAYTGELFF	TGTGCCAGCAGCTTGGTGGCTTACACCGGGGAGCTGTTTTTT
TRBV5-4	TRBJ2-1	TRBD2	few	CASSREREVGEQFF	TGTGCCAGCAGTCGGGAGCGGGAAGTGGGTGAGCAGTTCTTC
TRBV9	TRBJ1-2	NA	NA	CASSVGMSGYTF	TGTGCCAGCAGCGTAGGCATGAGTGGCTACACCTTC
TRBV19	TRBJ2-1	NA	NA	CASSIGASGNEQFF	TGTGCCAGTAGTATAGGGGCCAGCGGCAATGAGCAGTTCTTC
TRBV7-8	TRBJ2-7	TRBD1	few	CASSALRDRSSYEQYF	TGTGCCAGCAGCGCACTCCGGGACAGATCCTCCTACGAGCAGTACTTC
TRBV18	TRBJ2-5	NA	NA	CASSLRQAIRETQYF	TGTGCCAGCTCACTTCGACAGGCTATTAGGGAGACCCAGTACTTC
TRBV5-1	TRBJ2-7	TRBD2	few	CASSSETSGSYEQYF	TGCGCCAGCAGCTCCGAGACTAGCGGCTCCTACGAGCAGTACTTC
TRBV25-1	TRBJ2-3	TRBD2	once	CASRGGISTDTQYF	TGTGCCAGCAGGGGGGGGATTAGCACAGATACGCAGTATTTT
TRBV6-1	TRBJ1-1	TRBD1	NA	CASSVDRGDTEAFF	TGTGCCAGCAGTGTAGACAGGGGGGACACTGAAGCTTTCTTT
TRBV19	TRBJ1-5	NA	once	CASSITNNQPQHF	TGTGCCAGTAGTATCACAAACAATCAGCCCCAGCATTTT
TRBV28	TRBJ2-7	NA	NA	CASSLSPGWEQYF	TGTGCCAGCAGTTTAAGTCCGGGTTGGGAGCAGTACTTC
TRBV7-9	TRBJ2-3	TRBD2	NA	CASSRTSGRVDTQYF	TGTGCCAGCAGCCGGACTAGCGGGCGGGTAGATACGCAGTATTTT